Listed below are T cell receptor beta chains from one sample, sequenced in a study of T cell responses to AZD1222 COVID-19 vaccine. Measured with immunoSEQ multiplex PCR; TCRdb has only the in-frame clones, and not every one. The sample lists almost 65,000 clones, roughly 84% occurring once. This sample comprised peripheral blood, obtained on day 0 of AZD1222 vaccination. Every receptor here comes from an adult in good health. The conserved cysteine and the conserved F or W are not part of the CDR3 here.

CDR3	V	J
ASSPLGQSSYEQY	TRBV18	TRBJ2-7
ASTLTGTSGYT	TRBV2	TRBJ1-2
ASSPPGFETQY	TRBV7-6	TRBJ2-5
ASSQEIGETQY	TRBV5-1	TRBJ2-5
ATSRDRDSYSPLH	TRBV15	TRBJ1-6
ASSSTGDNEQF	TRBV27	TRBJ2-1
ASSYDGGGANEQY	TRBV6-5	TRBJ2-7
ASRAWAANYGYT	TRBV5-6	TRBJ1-2
ASVSGAGEAF	TRBV12-5	TRBJ1-1
ASSSKGTVNNEKLF	TRBV27	TRBJ1-4
AWSYRDGAF	TRBV30	TRBJ1-1
ASSPYVGTGVGETQY	TRBV18	TRBJ2-5
ASGLRNTEAF	TRBV12-5	TRBJ1-1
AISAGSGNTIY	TRBV10-3	TRBJ1-3
ASSLASSRSEQY	TRBV7-2	TRBJ2-7
ASSVGEVNTEAF	TRBV2	TRBJ1-1
ASSQVRGQGLYT	TRBV3-1/TRBV3-2	TRBJ1-2
ASSQGLFAGTEAF	TRBV3-1/TRBV3-2	TRBJ1-1
ASSLVRDRGDNEQF	TRBV11-3	TRBJ2-1
ASIPERGGDTNTGELF	TRBV10-2	TRBJ2-2
ASSAVRGQRNRNTIY	TRBV6-1	TRBJ1-3
ASSSTGAHEQY	TRBV11-3	TRBJ2-7
ASSIANSGTGDEQY	TRBV19	TRBJ2-7
ASSSLGVAYNEQF	TRBV5-6	TRBJ2-1
ASSLGGEAAF	TRBV5-1	TRBJ1-1
ASSAGQTEAF	TRBV5-6	TRBJ1-1
ASSPAGGDSPLH	TRBV5-1	TRBJ1-6
AISAGADTGELF	TRBV10-3	TRBJ2-2
ASSALMERKAF	TRBV5-4	TRBJ1-1
ASSPRGGHQETQY	TRBV19	TRBJ2-5
ASSPLASYEQY	TRBV27	TRBJ2-7
ASSFWHSGNTIY	TRBV5-6	TRBJ1-3
ASSIDRQNSGNTIY	TRBV19	TRBJ1-3
ASSMTRGGLNEQF	TRBV19	TRBJ2-1
ASSERRDSLPYEQY	TRBV6-1	TRBJ2-7
ASSLQGAGELF	TRBV19	TRBJ2-2
ASSLGLGEYYGYT	TRBV5-1	TRBJ1-2
ASSADSNTGELF	TRBV5-6	TRBJ2-2
ASSVGPDGDTEAF	TRBV9	TRBJ1-1
ASSFDLSGGARDTQY	TRBV5-1	TRBJ2-3
ASSQESYSPLH	TRBV14	TRBJ1-6
ASWGPTTYEQY	TRBV27	TRBJ2-7
ASSGSGAGELF	TRBV12-3/TRBV12-4	TRBJ2-2
ASSFLLGSYEQY	TRBV5-4	TRBJ2-7
ASSGGQGLNTEAF	TRBV2	TRBJ1-1
ASSLGTADTEAF	TRBV5-1	TRBJ1-1